Sequencing of this T cell receptor (beta chain) was carried out in a study of blood T cells in healthy people across ages. Study-wide results and limits: Estimated diversity across one million T cells was deemed an underestimate.

A word on this clonotype: Its specificity is unknown.

Germline V gene sequence: CDR1 MGHDK, CDR2 SYGVNS. The length of the CDR3 is 12 residues. Combining a sample-barcoded 5' primer with a J-beta primer mix, a second PCR ran for about 7 to 11 cycles. MiXCR, applied by TCRdb to the 5' RACE reads, yields one record per CDR3 protein. The profile covers about a million distinct CDR3 sequences, with about 44% appearing a single time and roughly 12% taken by the ten largest. The receptor was isolated from a man aged 25-45 years in good health. The gene calls are TRBV25-1 and TRBJ2-1; D perhaps matches TRBD2 (5 bases). The DNA matches TRBJ2-7 better at its end, which makes the J call doubtful. The sequenced sample was blood. CDR3 sequence: CAPPRGYNEQYF. The CDR3 region has the DNA TGTGCCCCCCCCCGGGGATACAATGAGCAGTACTTC.